A single sample is the source of the 23 T cell receptor beta chains below, sequenced in a study of human T cells and chemical hapten exposure (dated by TCRdb to the early 2020s). The meaning of the sample's time point label: patch test 2, 6 weeks after DPC sensitization. The sample's treatment or condition label is to be understood as: therapeutic diphenylcyclopropenone sensitization with weekly scalp DPC. Libraries came from RACE. TCRdb names NextSeq 500 as the instrument used. In TCRdb, the public reads were trimmed at Q25 with fastp and aligned with MiXCR, with productive beta chains retained. One record per CDR3 amino acid sequence lists the most common genes and DNA. The sample contains tens of thousands of distinct CDR3 sequences, approximately 9.9% of them found a single time. Around 2.1% of the sample is taken by the ten largest. This material consisted of whole blood, taken in connection with sensitization to the hapten diphenylcyclopropenone (DPC). The receptors were sampled from a man in his forties with alopecia areata. Some clones in this sample may be carry-over from other donors' samples.

The V and J genes are TRBV10-3 and TRBJ2-3; TRBD2 agrees at 13 bases. V lost 4 bases and J lost 3; bases outside the gene matches: 4. The CDR3 is 16 residues long. Germline assignment: CDR1 ENHRY and CDR2 SYGVKD. The CDR3 region is CAISVTSGRDTDTQYF. The CDR3 DNA reads as TGTGCCATCAGTGTCACTAGCGGGAGGGATACAGATACGCAGTATTTT.

The V call is TRBV7-2, the J call TRBJ2-7; no clear D. V lost 0 bases, J lost 1 base, and 4 bases lay in between. Germline V gene lookup returns CDR1 SGHTA and CDR2 FQGNSA. The CDR3 is made up of 13 amino acids. CDR3 DNA: TGTGCCAGCAGCTTAGCGTCTTCCTACGAGCAGTACGTC. Its translation is CASSLASSYEQYV.

This chain uses TRBV28 with TRBJ1-5, with D possibly being TRBD1 (5 bases). Trimming pared 6 bases from V and 1 base from J, leaving 13 bases between. This CDR3 region has 15 residues. Germline CDR1 is MDHEN and CDR2 is SYDVKM. The CDR3 protein is CASSRIQGSNQPQHF. The CDR3 DNA reads as TGTGCCAGCAGCCGGATCCAGGGAAGCAATCAGCCCCAGCATTTT.

This clonotype was counted ten times or more. This rearrangement joins TRBV6-2 or TRBV6-3 to TRBJ1-6; TRBD1 matches 7 bases. The V gene end was trimmed by 6 bases and the J gene end by 9 bases; junction bases not matched to a gene: 5. The germline gives CDR1 MNHEY, CDR2 SVGEGT. The CDR3 has 13 residues. This CDR3 is CASSSAGGSPLHF. CDR3 nucleotide sequence: TGTGCCAGCAGCTCAGCAGGGGGTTCACCCCTCCACTTT.

This clonotype was found a few times. This chain links TRBV12-3 or TRBV12-4 with TRBJ2-2; TRBD2 matches at 8 bases. Unmatched junction bases numbered 8, after V lost 6 bases and J lost 5 bases. The CDR3 has 15 amino acids. The CDR3 loop reads CASSARGADTGELFF. For the CDR3, the DNA is TGTGCCAGCAGCGCGCGGGGGGCGGATACCGGGGAGCTGTTTTTT.

This clonotype occurred a few times. The CDR3 region is CASVPRLGKKNDKNIQYF. CDR3 DNA sequence: TGTGCCAGTGTACCAAGGTTAGGGAAGAAAAACGACAAAAACATTCAGTACTTC. This chain joins TRBV19 and TRBJ2-4; no firm D call. The V end was cut by 8 bases, the J end by 3 bases, with 26 bases between. Germline V CDR1 and CDR2: LNHDA, SQIVND (reference sequence). The CDR3 sequence is 18 residues long. The full variable domain, completed using reference TRBV19 and TRBJ2-4, is DGGITQSPKYLFRKEGQNVTLSCEQNLNHDAMYWYRQDPGQGLRLIYYSQIVNDFQKGDIAEGYSVSREKKESFPLTVTSAQKNPTAFYLCASVPRLGKKNDKNIQYFGAGTRLSVL.

This clonotype was detected only a few times. Written as DNA, the CDR3 is TGTGCCAGCAGTTTAAGGGGAAGACGGTACGAGCAGTACTTC. Its protein is CASSLRGRRYEQYF. V gene TRBV28 combines with J gene TRBJ2-7; D is possibly TRBD1 (5 bases). The V gene's germline CDR1 is MDHEN and CDR2 SYDVKM. V lost 2 bases to trimming and J lost 4 bases, with 12 bases between them. The CDR3 runs 14 residues.

This clonotype has just a few counts. The chain combines TRBV27 with TRBJ1-2, with D possibly TRBD1 on 5 matching bases. CDR1 is MNHEY and CDR2 is SMNVEV in the germline V gene (reference sequence). V gave up 4 bases and J gave up 5 bases, with 11 bases separating them. This CDR3 comprises 13 residues. The CDR3 reads CASSWDGSYGYTF. CDR3 bases: TGTGCCAGCAGTTGGGACGGCTCATATGGCTACACCTTC.

This clonotype has ten or more counts. This chain joins TRBV5-1 and TRBJ1-3; no firm D call. From germline, CDR1 is SGHRS and CDR2 YFSETQ. CDR3 size: 15 residues. The V gene lost 2 bases and the J gene lost 0 bases, with 9 bases spanning the gap. The CDR3 loop reads CASSFNGDSGNTIYF. The CDR3 DNA is TGCGCCAGCAGCTTCAACGGGGACTCTGGAAACACCATATATTTT. The whole variable domain, filled in from reference TRBV5-1 and TRBJ1-3, reads KAGVTQTPRYLIKTRGQQVTLSCSPISGHRSVSWYQQTPGQGLQFLFEYFSETQRNKGNFPGRFSGRQFSNSRSEMNVSTLELGDSALYLCASSFNGDSGNTIYFGEGSWLTVV.

The chain uses TRBV2 and TRBJ2-7; TRBD2 aligns across 11 bases. Germline lookup yields CDR1 SNHLY and CDR2 FYNNEI. This CDR3 is built from 15 residues. The junction had 2 bases not matched to a gene; V was cut back by 1 base and J by 3 bases. CDR3 amino acids: CASSEVTSGSYEQYV. CDR3 bases: TGTGCCAGCAGTGAAGTTACTAGCGGGAGCTACGAGCAGTACGTC.

The rearrangement joins TRBV5-6 to TRBJ1-3; perhaps TRBD1 as D (5 bases). CDR3 length: 14 residues. Trimming shortened V by 4 bases and J by 0 bases, and 8 bases separated the two germline ends. CDR1 is SGHDT, CDR2 YYEEEE, per germline. The CDR3 DNA follows: TGTGCCAGCAGCCTAGGGGTCTCTGGAAACACCATATATTTT. As protein: CASSLGVSGNTIYF. Based on the CDR3 plus reference TRBV5-6 and TRBJ1-3, the full variable domain is DAGVTQSPTHLIKTRGQQVTLRCSPKSGHDTVSWYQQALGQGPQFIFQYYEEEERQRGNFPDRFSGHQFPNYSSELNVNALLLGDSALYLCASSLGVSGNTIYFGEGSWLTVV.

This clonotype appeared a few times. The CDR3 spells CASSYSLFTDTQYF. For the CDR3, the DNA is TGTGCCAGCAGTTACTCGTTATTCACAGATACGCAGTATTTT. This chain connects TRBV6-6 to TRBJ2-3, with no clear D. In germline, CDR1 is MNHNY, CDR2 SVGAGI (reference sequence). V was pared by 0 bases and J by 2 bases, with 6 bases between. The CDR3 consists of 14 residues.

The rearrangement joins TRBV12-3 or TRBV12-4 to TRBJ2-2, with 10 bases matching TRBD1. This CDR3 region has 15 residues. V lost 4 bases and J lost 4; bases outside the gene matches: 3. CDR3 amino acids: CASSSRTGGTGELFF. The CDR3, as DNA: TGTGCCAGCAGTTCTCGGACAGGGGGCACCGGGGAGCTGTTTTTT.

There are many counts of this clonotype. The rearrangement uses TRBV12-3 or TRBV12-4 and TRBJ1-3, with D unclear. V lost 3 bases to trimming and J lost 0 bases, with 3 bases between them. The CDR3 totals 13 residues. Here the CDR3 reads CASSFASGNTIYF. The CDR3 DNA sequence: TGTGCCAGCAGTTTCGCCTCTGGAAACACCATATATTTT.

The V and J genes are TRBV7-9 and TRBJ2-1; D gene ambiguous. There are 17 residues in the CDR3. Germline values: CDR1 SEHNR, CDR2 FQNEAQ (reference sequence). Trimming took off 2 bases at V and 2 bases at J, with 16 bases between the two ends. CDR3 DNA sequence: TGTGCCAGCAGCTTACCCCCCGCAATTCGCACCTACAATGAGCAGTTCTTC. Its translation is CASSLPPAIRTYNEQFF.

This chain connects TRBV9 to TRBJ2-3; 9 positions agree with TRBD2. From germline, CDR1 is SGDLS and CDR2 YYNGEE. With 0 bases clipped from V and 10 bases from J, the junction kept 6 bases outside the gene matches. The CDR3 consists of 14 residues. In DNA, the CDR3 is TGTGCCAGCAGCGTAGCTACCGGGACTAGCTCGCAGTATTTT. Its protein product is CASSVATGTSSQYF.

This chain links TRBV18 with TRBJ1-1; D gene ambiguous. This CDR3 region has 13 residues. Trimming shortened V by 6 bases and J by 3 bases, and 11 bases separated the two germline ends. CDR1 is KGHSH, CDR2 LQKENI, per germline. The CDR3 nucleotides are TGTGCCAGCTCGCCCCCAGGAGACACTGAAGCTTTCTTT. It specifies CASSPPGDTEAFF.

This clonotype has a handful of counts. The genes are TRBV27 and TRBJ2-5; D may be TRBD2 (6 bases). This CDR3 is 14 amino acids long. V shed 4 bases and J shed 1 base, with 10 bases lying between them. The V gene's germline CDR1 is MNHEY and CDR2 SMNVEV (reference sequence). The CDR3 DNA reads TGTGCCAGCAGTTCCGGACTACTCCAAGAGACCCAGTACTTC. It translates to CASSSGLLQETQYF.

The chain carries TRBV6-2 or TRBV6-3 and TRBJ1-6, with 8 bases lining up with TRBD1. Germline V gene data show CDR1 as MNHEY and CDR2 as SVGEGT. Germline trimming cut 5 bases from V and 7 bases from J; bases unmatched to any gene: 7. The CDR3 is 15 residues long. CDR3 nucleotides: TGTGCCAGCAGTGTTCGGACAGGGACCAATTCACCCCTCCACTTT. Translated: CASSVRTGTNSPLHF.

Only a few counts were recorded for this clonotype. The V and J genes are TRBV18 and TRBJ2-1; TRBD2 agrees at 11 bases. Germline CDR1 KGHSH, CDR2 LQKENI. CDR3 length: 15 amino acids. The V segment lost 2 bases and the J segment 7 bases; nucleotides outside the gene matches: 4. The DNA for the CDR3 is TGTGCCAGCTCACCAAAGGGACTAGCGGCTAATGAGCAGTTCTTC. Its protein is CASSPKGLAANEQFF.

This clonotype was counted many times. The gene calls are TRBV5-6 and TRBJ1-4; D uncertain. Germline V gene lookup returns CDR1 SGHDT and CDR2 YYEEEE. This CDR3 contains 15 residues. Trimming left V 4 bases short and J 8 bases short, with 18 bases between. CDR3 coding DNA: TGTGCCAGCAGCGCCACATCGGGGTCGAAAGAAAAACTGTTTTTT. The encoded protein is CASSATSGSKEKLFF.

Concerning this clonotype itself: A much larger clonotype is one base distant, so this may be a read error. The V and J genes are TRBV29-1 and TRBJ1-5, with D tentatively TRBD1 (6 bases). The CDR3 runs 16 residues. V was pared by 4 bases and J by 0 bases, with 16 bases between. Germline V gives CDR1 SQVTM, CDR2 ANQGSEA. The DNA for the CDR3 is TGCAGCGTTGCAGAGGGGGGGGTTAATAGCAATCAGCCCCAGCATTTT. Its translation is CSVAEGGVNSNQPQHF.

This chain connects TRBV9 to TRBJ1-2; no clear D. The CDR3 extends over 12 amino acids. Trimming stripped 0 bases from V and 4 bases from J, with 4 bases between. The V gene's germline CDR1 is SGDLS and CDR2 YYNGEE. The CDR3 here is CASSVDSYGYTF. The CDR3 DNA reads as TGTGCCAGCAGCGTAGACAGCTATGGCTACACCTTC.